These 15 T cell receptor beta chains were all obtained from the same sample, sequenced in a study of T cell repertoires in cytomegalovirus infection. TCRdb re-derived calls from the reads in MiXCR, one entry per CDR3 protein. The sample includes some 150,000 distinct CDR3 sequences, about 25% of them seen just once. Sequencing was carried out using PBMCs. All receptors derive from a human donor in good health (CMV status not recorded). Some clones in this sample may be carry-over from other donors' samples.

The chain joins TRBV7-6 to TRBJ2-3; 9 bases line up with TRBD1. J was trimmed by 4 bases and V by 5 bases; bases with no gene match: 1. From germline, CDR1 is SGHVS and CDR2 FNYEAQ. This CDR3 has 13 amino acids. CDR3 in amino acids: CASSRDRADTQYF. CDR3 bases: TGTGCCAGCAGCCGGGACAGGGCAGATACGCAGTATTTT.

A note on this clonotype: One base away lies a much larger clone, so this may be a sequencing read error. This rearrangement joins TRBV12-3 or TRBV12-4 to TRBJ1-2; 9 positions agree with TRBD1. The CDR3 extends over 14 amino acids. The chain's CDR3 is CASSPGQGVYVYTF. The CDR3 DNA follows: TGTGCCAGCAGTCCGGGACAGGGAGTGTATGTCTACACCTTC.

This clonotype was seen a few times. The rearrangement links TRBV12-3 or TRBV12-4 to TRBJ2-5; no clear D gene. V lost 5 bases and J 0 bases, leaving 16 bases between the germline ends. The length of the CDR3 is 16 residues. In nucleotides, the CDR3 is TGTGCCAGCAGTCCCCGGCAAACTGGGTACCAAGAGACCCAGTACTTC. This gives the protein CASSPRQTGYQETQYF.

This chain uses TRBV24-1 with TRBJ2-1; a possible D gene is TRBD1 (5 bases). V shed 2 bases and J shed 7 bases, with 14 bases lying between them. This CDR3 spans 15 amino acids. In germline, CDR1 is KGHDR, CDR2 SFDVKD. The DNA of the CDR3 is TGTGCCACCAGTGATTCCTTCCAGGGTTTTAATGAGCAGTTCTTC. Amino acids: CATSDSFQGFNEQFF.

The genes are TRBV7-3 and TRBJ2-2, with D possibly being TRBD1 or TRBD2 (5 bases each). The CDR3 runs to 15 residues. Germline CDR1 is SGHTA and CDR2 is FQGTGA. Trimming shortened V by 0 bases and J by 6 bases, and 11 bases separated the two germline ends. DNA for the CDR3: TGTGCCAGCAGCTTAACGGTTATGGGGGCCGGGGAGCTGTTTTTT. Protein product: CASSLTVMGAGELFF. Drawing the rest from reference TRBV7-3 and TRBJ2-2, the complete variable domain is GAGVSQTPSNKVTEKGKYVELRCDPISGHTALYWYRQSLGQGPEFLIYFQGTGAADDSGLPNDRFFAVRPEGSVSTLKIQRTERGDSAVYLCASSLTVMGAGELFFGEGSRLTVL.

In its sample, this clonotype was seen a few times. V is TRBV19 and J is TRBJ2-7, with D perhaps matching TRBD1 or TRBD2 (5 bases each). The germline V gene has CDR1 LNHDA and CDR2 SQIVND (reference sequence). Trimming took 8 bases from V and 2 from J, leaving 19 bases between them. The CDR3 runs 15 residues. The CDR3 sequence: CASSGTTLGAYEQYF. The CDR3, as DNA: TGTGCCAGTTCCGGGACGACCTTGGGGGCCTACGAGCAGTACTTC.

V gene TRBV6-6 combines with J gene TRBJ2-7; 7 bases are shared with TRBD1. The CDR3 is 16 amino acids. Germline V CDR1 and CDR2: MNHNY, SVGAGI (reference sequence). The trim removed 2 bases at V and 0 bases at J, leaving 7 bases unmatched. The CDR3 reads CASSYPRGDSSYEQYF. For the CDR3, the DNA is TGTGCCAGCAGTTACCCGAGAGGGGACAGCTCCTACGAGCAGTACTTC.

This clonotype was seen ten or more times. V and J are TRBV7-2 and TRBJ1-4; D is unclear. V dropped 5 bases and J dropped 2 bases, with 9 bases sitting between them. This CDR3 has 14 amino acids. In germline, CDR1 is SGHTA, CDR2 FQGNSA. CDR3 amino acids: CASSRDTTNEKLFF. CDR3 sequence (DNA): TGTGCCAGCAGCCGAGATACGACTAATGAAAAACTGTTTTTT.

Comment on this clonotype: A much larger clone is a single base away; this may be a read error. The chain combines TRBV7-2 with TRBJ2-5; 7 nucleotides match TRBD1. The CDR3 spans 15 residues. CDR1 SGHTA and CDR2 FQGNSA come from the germline V gene. CDR3 in DNA: TGTGCCAGCAGCCAGTTCCGACAGGGCCAAGAGACCCTGTACTTC. Translating gives CASSQFRQGQETLYF.

Ten or more counts support this clonotype. V gene TRBV7-8 combines with J gene TRBJ1-5, with 10 bases identical to TRBD1. Per the germline V gene, CDR1 is SGHVS and CDR2 is FQNEAQ. The CDR3 length is 13 residues. The junction had 1 base not matched to a gene; V was cut back by 0 bases and J by 11 bases. CDR3 loop: CASSLADRGSQHF. The CDR3 DNA follows: TGTGCCAGCAGCTTAGCGGACAGGGGGTCCCAGCATTTT.

This clonotype has a handful of counts. The chain couples TRBV6-1 to TRBJ2-7; 9 bases fit TRBD1. The germline V gene has CDR1 MNHNS and CDR2 SASEGT. V lost 8 bases to trimming and J lost 3 bases; unmatched junction nucleotides: 5. This CDR3 has 13 amino acids. Here the CDR3 reads CASATGGDYEQYF. The CDR3 nucleotides are TGTGCCAGCGCGACAGGGGGTGACTACGAGCAGTACTTC.

The rearrangement links TRBV18 to TRBJ1-1; 7 bases fit TRBD1. The germline V gene has CDR1 KGHSH and CDR2 LQKENI. The V gene end was trimmed by 4 bases and the J gene end by 4 bases; junction bases not matched to a gene: 6. CDR3 length equals 14 residues. CDR3 sequence: CASSREGASTEAFF. The DNA for the CDR3 is TGTGCCAGCTCACGCGAGGGGGCGAGCACTGAAGCTTTCTTT.

The rearrangement uses TRBV7-3 and TRBJ2-2; 9 nucleotides match TRBD1. This CDR3 comprises 18 residues. The junction had 8 bases not matched to a gene; V was cut back by 1 base and J by 2 bases. Germline CDR1 SGHTA, CDR2 FQGTGA. The DNA for the CDR3 is TGTGCCAGCAGCTTAAACAGGGGGCGAGGGCGTAACACCGGGGAGCTGTTTTTT. Protein: CASSLNRGRGRNTGELFF.

This clonotype was observed at least ten times. The DNA for the CDR3 is TGTGCCAGCAGTTACGAGACGCCGTCCTACGAGCAGTACTTC. Protein sequence: CASSYETPSYEQYF. The chain joins TRBV6-2 or TRBV6-3 to TRBJ2-7; D ambiguous. Trimming pared 2 bases from V and 1 base from J, leaving 9 bases between. Looked up from germline, CDR1 is MNHEY and CDR2 is SVGEGT. The CDR3 contains 14 residues.

Ten or more counts support this clonotype. V is TRBV7-8 and J is TRBJ2-7; D is unclear. The CDR3 totals 15 residues. V shed 4 bases and J shed 6 bases, with 19 bases lying between them. The germline CDR1 and CDR2 sequences are SGHVS and FQNEAQ. This CDR3 is CASSSGPRLVGEQYF. In DNA form, the CDR3 reads TGTGCCAGCAGCTCCGGGCCCCGGCTGGTGGGCGAGCAGTACTTC.